This record covers a single T cell receptor (beta chain). TCRdb's copy holds only in-frame clones and misses some; the assay was immunoSEQ multiplex PCR. In the table there are about 170,000 clones, around 74% of which are singletons. This specimen comes from a study of blood T cell repertoires in COVID-19. This CDR3 has 11 residues. Germline V CDR1 and CDR2: SGHVS, FQNEAQ. Trimming took off 5 bases at V and 11 bases at J, with 12 bases between the two ends. The genes are TRBV7-8 and TRBJ1-1, with unresolved D. The sample consisted of peripheral blood. This clonotype was sampled from a woman aged 80 or over with acute or convalescent COVID-19. The CDR3: CASSVEAEAFF. The CDR3 bases are TGTGCCAGCAGCGTCGAAGCCGAGGCTTTCTTT.